This is a list of T cell receptor beta chains from one sample in a study of blood T cells in healthy people across ages. TCRdb called the 5' RACE reads again in MiXCR, with one record for every CDR3 protein. The sample carries about 1.6 million distinct CDR3 sequences, roughly 32% recorded once. Sequencing was done on a sample of blood. Receptor source: a woman aged 25 to 45 in good health. The CDR3 runs from the conserved cysteine through the conserved F or W. The D gene is left open where the match is weak.

J gene: TRBJ2-3; V gene: TRBV20-1; D gene: NA; CDR3 protein: CSARTLGDMQYF
J gene: TRBJ1-5; V gene: TRBV2; D gene: NA; CDR3 protein: CASSAWVGQPQHF
J gene: TRBJ1-5; V gene: TRBV20-1; D gene: NA; CDR3 protein: CSALPGPQHF
J gene: TRBJ1-1; V gene: TRBV7-9; D gene: TRBD1; CDR3 protein: CASSRKWAGGELNTEAFF
J gene: TRBJ1-2; V gene: TRBV20-1; D gene: NA; CDR3 protein: CSARRPNGYTF
J gene: TRBJ2-7; V gene: TRBV4-1; D gene: TRBD1; CDR3 protein: CASGQGTAIPSYEQYF
J gene: TRBJ2-3; V gene: TRBV5-1; D gene: NA; CDR3 protein: CASSGSRVTDTQYF
J gene: TRBJ1-2; V gene: TRBV20-1; D gene: NA; CDR3 protein: CSAAFEYGYTF
J gene: TRBJ1-5; V gene: TRBV2; D gene: NA; CDR3 protein: CASSPLRDGYQPQHF
J gene: TRBJ1-1; V gene: TRBV12-3/TRBV12-4; D gene: NA; CDR3 protein: CASSGRGHRNTEAFF
J gene: TRBJ2-6; V gene: TRBV30; D gene: TRBD1; CDR3 protein: CAWGRGLSGANVLTF
J gene: TRBJ2-2; V gene: TRBV6-1; D gene: NA; CDR3 protein: CASSELDTGELFF
J gene: TRBJ1-2; V gene: TRBV20-1; D gene: NA; CDR3 protein: CSARVVGGYTF
J gene: TRBJ2-1; V gene: TRBV6-2/TRBV6-3; D gene: NA; CDR3 protein: CASSYSDKTSYNEQFF
J gene: TRBJ2-7; V gene: TRBV20-1; D gene: NA; CDR3 protein: CSASKQVGIYEQYF
J gene: TRBJ1-5; V gene: TRBV27; D gene: NA; CDR3 protein: CASSLSLDFNQPQHF
J gene: TRBJ2-1; V gene: TRBV6-1; D gene: TRBD2; CDR3 protein: CASSGSSGRASEQFF
J gene: TRBJ2-1; V gene: TRBV6-6; D gene: TRBD2; CDR3 protein: CASSTQRGVYNEQFF
J gene: TRBJ1-2; V gene: TRBV10-3; D gene: NA; CDR3 protein: CAISESPNYGYTF
J gene: TRBJ2-1; V gene: TRBV2; D gene: TRBD2; CDR3 protein: CASSEGRLAGGREQFF
J gene: TRBJ2-5; V gene: TRBV4-2; D gene: TRBD2; CDR3 protein: CASSQELTSAPKTQYF
J gene: TRBJ2-1; V gene: TRBV6-1; D gene: TRBD2; CDR3 protein: CASGSMGAGDYNEQFF
J gene: TRBJ2-5; V gene: TRBV29-1; D gene: TRBD2; CDR3 protein: CSGLAGAGGETKYF
J gene: TRBJ2-2; V gene: TRBV11-2; D gene: NA; CDR3 protein: CASSLDGQNSGELFF
J gene: TRBJ2-3; V gene: TRBV11-2; D gene: NA; CDR3 protein: CASSLKQLTDTQYF
J gene: TRBJ2-7; V gene: TRBV27; D gene: NA; CDR3 protein: CASSLFGPGPTYEQYF
J gene: TRBJ1-2; V gene: TRBV7-6; D gene: TRBD1; CDR3 protein: CASSPGQGNDYGYTF
J gene: TRBJ1-2; V gene: TRBV28; D gene: TRBD1; CDR3 protein: CASRRDRGSYGYTF
J gene: TRBJ2-3; V gene: TRBV20-1; D gene: TRBD2; CDR3 protein: CSATSGRGTDTQYF
J gene: TRBJ2-7; V gene: TRBV27; D gene: TRBD2; CDR3 protein: CASSLSPGGEAEQYF
J gene: TRBJ1-6; V gene: TRBV12-3/TRBV12-4; D gene: TRBD1; CDR3 protein: CASSLRYRGDSPLHF
J gene: TRBJ2-7; V gene: TRBV4-1; D gene: NA; CDR3 protein: CASSRGGISYEQYF
J gene: TRBJ2-7; V gene: TRBV12-3/TRBV12-4; D gene: NA; CDR3 protein: CASSFDSHYEQYF
J gene: TRBJ2-7; V gene: TRBV4-1; D gene: NA; CDR3 protein: CASSQTRGETGQYF
J gene: TRBJ2-3; V gene: TRBV6-2/TRBV6-3; D gene: NA; CDR3 protein: CASSSRLVGSTDTQYF
J gene: TRBJ2-1; V gene: TRBV10-3; D gene: TRBD2; CDR3 protein: CASHGTSDRNEQFF
J gene: TRBJ1-5; V gene: TRBV4-1; D gene: TRBD1; CDR3 protein: CASSQDPSGQGVMSNQPQHF
J gene: TRBJ2-5; V gene: TRBV29-1; D gene: NA; CDR3 protein: CSVGGEEAQCF
J gene: TRBJ2-2; V gene: TRBV29-1; D gene: NA; CDR3 protein: CSVRPSLNTGELFF
J gene: TRBJ2-3; V gene: TRBV18; D gene: NA; CDR3 protein: CASSPAGLLSTDTQYF
J gene: TRBJ1-1; V gene: TRBV11-2; D gene: NA; CDR3 protein: CASSPLTTEAFF
J gene: TRBJ2-6; V gene: TRBV10-3; D gene: NA; CDR3 protein: CAISDLNSGANVRTF
J gene: TRBJ2-3; V gene: TRBV20-1; D gene: NA; CDR3 protein: CSARASLADTQYF
J gene: TRBJ2-3; V gene: TRBV7-6; D gene: TRBD2; CDR3 protein: CASSPPGTSFESKSTDTQYF
J gene: TRBJ2-7; V gene: TRBV20-1; D gene: TRBD2; CDR3 protein: CSAREGGTSYEQYF
J gene: TRBJ2-5; V gene: TRBV18; D gene: TRBD1; CDR3 protein: CASSPGKTGEETQYF
J gene: TRBJ2-1; V gene: TRBV5-1; D gene: NA; CDR3 protein: CASSSTGKSYNEQFF
J gene: TRBJ2-1; V gene: TRBV9; D gene: NA; CDR3 protein: CASSVDQGGTNEQFF
J gene: TRBJ2-6; V gene: TRBV27; D gene: NA; CDR3 protein: CASSLTGMKGANVLTF
J gene: TRBJ2-7; V gene: TRBV7-8; D gene: NA; CDR3 protein: CASSLKRGTTSYEQYF
J gene: TRBJ2-1; V gene: TRBV2; D gene: TRBD2; CDR3 protein: CASRGLADNEQFF
J gene: NA; V gene: TRBV18; D gene: NA; CDR3 protein: CASSTGPRGEQYF
J gene: TRBJ2-7; V gene: TRBV6-2/TRBV6-3; D gene: NA; CDR3 protein: CASSPALSDVQYF